Shown below are 23 T cell receptor beta chains from a single sample sequenced in a study of T cells in Graves' hyperthyroidism and ophthalmopathy. Researchers amplified the TCR beta CDR3 regions from RNA transcripts. The HTBI set primed first-round TCR CDR3 RT-PCR. Each CDR3 protein gets one entry after TCRdb re-called the multiplex PCR reads with MiXCR. The profile shows 550,000 to 850,000 distinct CDR3 sequences, approximately 18% of them singletons. Sequences were obtained from blood. The receptors stem from a woman aged 45-65 years with Graves' hyperthyroidism that later progressed to Graves' ophthalmopathy.

This clonotype was seen at least ten times. V gene TRBV2 combines with J gene TRBJ1-6; D might be TRBD1 (6 bases). The V end was cut by 4 bases, the J end by 11 bases, with 15 bases between. The CDR3 runs 14 residues. In germline, CDR1 is SNHLY, CDR2 FYNNEI. CDR3 protein: CASSVGTNSPPLHF. DNA for the CDR3: TGTGCCAGCAGTGTCGGGACAAACTCCCCACCCCTCCACTTT.

This clonotype has at least ten counts. The rearrangement joins TRBV2 to TRBJ1-1, with 8 nucleotides matching TRBD1. Germline loops: CDR1 SNHLY, CDR2 FYNNEI. This CDR3 is 15 amino acids long. V trimming: 3 bases; J trimming: 4 bases; junction bases outside the gene matches: 7. The CDR3: CASSEQDREGTEAFF. DNA for the CDR3: TGTGCCAGCAGTGAGCAGGACAGGGAGGGCACTGAAGCTTTCTTT.

The chain combines TRBV7-2 with TRBJ1-2; D call uncertain. The CDR3 runs to 15 residues. Germline CDR1 and CDR2: SGHTA and FQGNSA. The germline V and J ends were trimmed by 0 bases and 6 bases, with 14 bases remaining between them. The CDR3 spells CASSLAGRGGHGYTF. In DNA, the CDR3 is TGTGCCAGCAGCTTAGCAGGTCGGGGAGGCCATGGCTACACCTTC.

In regard to this clonotype: Sequence at one end of the junction differs from germline and may be a read error. The chain combines TRBV7-2 with TRBJ1-6; a possible D gene is TRBD1 (6 bases). Germline CDR1 and CDR2: SGHTA and FQGNSA. The CDR3 loop spans 15 amino acids. The CDR3 here is CASRLNAGEDSPLRF. Written as DNA, the CDR3 is TGTGCCAGCAGATTAAATGCAGGGGAGGATTCACCCCTCCGCTTT.

This clonotype was seen repeatedly, ten times or more. The chain links TRBV20-1 to TRBJ1-5, with TRBD1 as a possible D gene (6 bases). Germline CDR1 and CDR2: DFQATT and SNEGSKA (reference sequence). This CDR3 has 14 residues. The V and J ends lost 2 bases and 3 bases respectively, with 11 bases between them. The CDR3 DNA reads TGCAGTGCTAGACCCTGGACAGACAATCAGCCCCAGCATTTT. As protein: CSARPWTDNQPQHF.

This clonotype came up many times. V and J are TRBV6-1 and TRBJ1-1, with D maybe TRBD1 (6 bases). CDR1 MNHNS and CDR2 SASEGT come from the germline V gene. The V gene lost 2 bases and the J gene lost 5 bases, with 9 bases spanning the gap. This CDR3 is built from 13 residues. The DNA for the CDR3 is TGTGCCAGCAGTGAAACAGGGTGGACTGAAGCTTTCTTT. It translates to CASSETGWTEAFF.

This clonotype was recorded a few times. This chain links TRBV5-4 with TRBJ1-4, with D perhaps matching TRBD1 (5 bases). V was pared by 4 bases and J by 6 bases, with 13 bases between. Germline assignment: CDR1 SGHNT and CDR2 YYREEE (reference sequence). The CDR3 extends over 14 amino acids. In DNA, the CDR3 is TGTGCCAGCAGCCAGGGACCCTCCGATGAAAAACTGTTTTTT. Its translation: CASSQGPSDEKLFF. Full variable domain (remainder filled in from reference TRBV5-4 and TRBJ1-4): ETGVTQSPTHLIKTRGQQVTLRCSSQSGHNTVSWYQQALGQGPQFIFQYYREEENGRGNFPPRFSGLQFPNYSSELNVNALELDDSALYLCASSQGPSDEKLFFGSGTQLSVL.

Remarks on this clonotype: The junction shows a germline mismatch at one end, possibly a read error. CDR3 residues: CVSSQDLNQPQHF. The CDR3 DNA reads TGTGTCAGCAGCCAGGACCTCAATCAGCCCCAGCATTTT. The chain has TRBV3-1 and TRBJ1-5; no definite D call. CDR3 size: 13 residues. CDR1 LGHDT and CDR2 YNNKEL come from the germline V gene (reference sequence). Drawing the rest from reference TRBV3-1 and TRBJ1-5, the complete variable domain is DTAVSQTPKYLVTQMGNDKSIKCEQNLGHDTMYWYKQDSKKFLKIMFSYNNKELIINETVPNRFSPKSPDKAHLNLHINSLELGDSAVYFCVSSQDLNQPQHFGDGTRLSIL.

The V call is TRBV5-6, the J call TRBJ1-1; possible D gene TRBD1, 6 bases. Germline CDR1 reads SGHDT; CDR2 reads YYEEEE. The CDR3 contains 15 residues. V lost 4 bases and J 5 bases, leaving 18 bases between the germline ends. The CDR3 loop reads CASSPTTGRGTEAFF. CDR3 in DNA: TGTGCCAGCAGCCCAACAACAGGGAGGGGAACTGAAGCTTTCTTT.

This clonotype was observed a handful of times. The CDR3, as DNA: TGTGCCAGCAGCTTAGTAGGACTAGCGGGAGGCAATGAGCAGTTCTTC. Its translation is CASSLVGLAGGNEQFF. The genes are TRBV7-8 and TRBJ2-1; 14 bases map to TRBD2. Germline CDR1 is SGHVS and CDR2 is FQNEAQ. The CDR3 length is 16 residues. Germline trimming cut 1 base from V and 6 bases from J; bases unmatched to any gene: 2.

This clonotype showed up just a few times. The rearrangement joins TRBV5-8 to TRBJ2-7, with D unresolved. CDR1 is SGHTS, CDR2 YDEGEE, per germline. CDR3 length equals 15 residues. V dropped 4 bases and J dropped 1 base, with 15 bases sitting between them. In nucleotides, the CDR3 is TGTGCCAGCAGCCCACGATGGAGAGCTTCCTACGAGCAGTACTTC. This gives the protein CASSPRWRASYEQYF.

This sequence joins TRBV20-1 and TRBJ2-1, with D tentatively TRBD2 (5 bases). CDR3 length: 14 amino acids. Germline assignment: CDR1 DFQATT and CDR2 SNEGSKA (reference sequence). Trimming shortened V by 3 bases and J by 3 bases, and 12 bases separated the two germline ends. CDR3 coding DNA: TGCAGTGCTAGTAACGACTACAACTACAATGAGCAGTTCTTC. Its translation is CSASNDYNYNEQFF.

This clonotype was seen a handful of times. V gene TRBV5-1 combines with J gene TRBJ2-1; 7 bases map to TRBD1. Looked up from germline, CDR1 is SGHRS and CDR2 is YFSETQ. The CDR3 consists of 12 residues. With V trimmed by 4 bases and J by 9 bases, 4 bases remained unmatched. DNA for the CDR3: TGCGCCAGCAGCCTGGACAGGATTGAGCAGTTCTTC. This codes for CASSLDRIEQFF.

The chain joins TRBV7-2 to TRBJ1-3; D remains ambiguous. There are 16 residues in the CDR3. Germline assignment: CDR1 SGHTA and CDR2 FQGNSA. Between the trimmed V and J ends, which lost 4 bases and 3 bases, there was a span of 16 bases. As DNA, the CDR3 is TGTGCCAGCAGCTCCTCCGCGGGAGGCAATGGAAACACCATATATTTT. Translating gives CASSSSAGGNGNTIYF.

Turning to this clonotype: An end of the junction does not agree with germline; a read error may underlie this. The chain is built from TRBV3-1 and TRBJ2-1; D might be TRBD2 (6 bases). CDR1 is LGHDT, CDR2 YNNKEL, per germline (reference sequence). This CDR3 has 14 residues. CDR3 DNA: TGTGCCAGCAGCCCGGCCCACTCAGGACGGGAGCAGTCCTTC. Amino acids: CASSPAHSGREQSF.

This clonotype was seen more than once but under ten times. This chain uses TRBV4-1 with TRBJ2-2; no clear D. This CDR3 contains 16 residues. The V gene's germline CDR1 is MGHRA and CDR2 YSYEKL. The ends were cut back, 1 base at V and 1 base at J, with 10 bases in the middle. The CDR3 sequence: CASSQVRVVNTGELFF. The CDR3 DNA is TGCGCCAGCAGCCAAGTTCGGGTTGTGAACACCGGGGAGCTGTTTTTT.

This clonotype has only a few counts. V usage is TRBV10-1 and J usage is TRBJ1-3; D unresolved. The germline V and J ends were trimmed by 7 bases and 0 bases, with 7 bases remaining between them. The CDR3 totals 13 residues. The V gene's germline CDR1 is WNHNN and CDR2 SYGVQD (reference sequence). Written as DNA, the CDR3 is TGCGCCAGCAAGCGCTCCTCTGGAAACACCATATATTTT. This codes for CASKRSSGNTIYF.

This sequence joins TRBV20-1 and TRBJ2-1; D assignment may be TRBD1 or TRBD2 (5 bases each). Germline V gene lookup returns CDR1 DFQATT and CDR2 SNEGSKA (reference sequence). The CDR3 is made up of 13 amino acids. The V end lost 4 bases, the J end lost 8 bases, and 15 bases lay between the germline ends. The CDR3 spells CSATSGRVHEQFF. CDR3 DNA sequence: TGCAGTGCTACGAGCGGCAGGGTGCATGAGCAGTTCTTC.

This clonotype was seen at least ten times. The gene calls are TRBV20-1 and TRBJ2-7, with D maybe TRBD2 (7 bases). V lost 0 bases and J lost 0, with 21 bases in between. CDR1 and CDR2 from the germline V gene are DFQATT and SNEGSKA (reference sequence). The CDR3 spans 18 residues. The DNA of the CDR3 is TGCAGTGCTAGAGATAATGCGGGGGCGGACCCCTCCTCCTACGAGCAGTACTTC. It translates to CSARDNAGADPSSYEQYF.

The chain combines TRBV29-1 with TRBJ1-1, with D perhaps TRBD1 (6 bases). Germline-derived CDR1 and CDR2 are SQVTM and ANQGSEA. The length of the CDR3 is 15 residues. The V and J ends lost 3 bases and 1 base respectively, with 15 bases between them. The CDR3 DNA reads TGCAGCGTTGAGGTCCTGCAGGGGTCGAACACTGAAGCTTTCTTT. Protein sequence: CSVEVLQGSNTEAFF.

This clonotype appeared a few times. The rearrangement joins TRBV7-3 to TRBJ2-3; 8 bases align to TRBD2. CDR1 and CDR2 from the germline V gene are SGHTA and FQGTGA. The CDR3 loop spans 16 amino acids. The V and J ends lost 4 bases and 2 bases, in that order; junction bases with no gene match: 8. CDR3 loop: CASSSRAGGVTDTQYF. In nucleotides, the CDR3 is TGTGCCAGCAGCTCCCGGGCCGGGGGGGTCACAGATACGCAGTATTTT.

The CDR3 DNA follows: TGTGCCAGCAGCGCGGGACGCTCCTACGAGCAGTACTTC. Translated: CASSAGRSYEQYF. J is TRBJ2-7 and V is TRBV7-6, with TRBD2 as a possible D gene (6 bases). Germline CDR1 and CDR2: SGHVS and FNYEAQ. V lost 5 bases and J lost 0, with 8 bases in between. The CDR3 has 13 amino acids.

The chain joins TRBV27 to TRBJ1-1, with D hard to call. Trimming took 0 bases from V and 4 from J, leaving 9 bases between them. Germline V CDR1 and CDR2: MNHEY, SMNVEV (reference sequence). The CDR3 spans 14 residues. For the CDR3, the DNA is TGTGCCAGCAGTTTATCTGGGTTGGGCACTGAAGCTTTCTTT. Its protein product is CASSLSGLGTEAFF.